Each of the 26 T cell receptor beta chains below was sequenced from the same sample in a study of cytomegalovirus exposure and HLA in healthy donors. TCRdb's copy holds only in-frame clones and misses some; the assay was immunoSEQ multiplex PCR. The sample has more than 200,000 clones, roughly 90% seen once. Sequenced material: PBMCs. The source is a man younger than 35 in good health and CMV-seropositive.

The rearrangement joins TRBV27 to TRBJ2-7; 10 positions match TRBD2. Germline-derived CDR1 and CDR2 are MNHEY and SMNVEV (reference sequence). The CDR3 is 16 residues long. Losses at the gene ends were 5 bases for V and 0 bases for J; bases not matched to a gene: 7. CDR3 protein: CASSPLSGRPSYEQYF. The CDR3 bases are TGTGCCAGCAGTCCTCTTAGCGGGAGGCCCTCCTACGAGCAGTACTTC.

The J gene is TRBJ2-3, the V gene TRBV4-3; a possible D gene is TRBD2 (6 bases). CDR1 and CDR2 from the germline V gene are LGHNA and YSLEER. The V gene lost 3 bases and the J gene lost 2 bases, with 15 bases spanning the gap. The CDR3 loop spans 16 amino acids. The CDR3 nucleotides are TGCGCCAGCAGCCATCGTAGCGGAGAGCCCACAGATACGCAGTATTTT. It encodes CASSHRSGEPTDTQYF.

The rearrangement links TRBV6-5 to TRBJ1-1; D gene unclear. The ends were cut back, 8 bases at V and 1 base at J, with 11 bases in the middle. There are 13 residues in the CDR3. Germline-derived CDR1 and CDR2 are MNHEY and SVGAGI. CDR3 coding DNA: TGTGCCAGCCGCCCCAGCCCGAACACTGAAGCTTTCTTT. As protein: CASRPSPNTEAFF.

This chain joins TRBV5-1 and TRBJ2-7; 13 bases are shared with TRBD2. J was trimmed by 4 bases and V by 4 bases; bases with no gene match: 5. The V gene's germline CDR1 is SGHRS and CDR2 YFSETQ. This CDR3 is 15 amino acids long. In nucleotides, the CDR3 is TGCGCCAGCAGCCCCGGGACTAGCGGGATTTACGAGCAGTACTTC. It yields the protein CASSPGTSGIYEQYF.

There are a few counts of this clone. The DNA of the CDR3 is TGTGCCTGGAACCCAAGGGGGGAGGGGTATGGCTACACCTTC. Translated, it gives CAWNPRGEGYGYTF. The chain combines TRBV30 with TRBJ1-2; weak D call: TRBD1 (6 bases). Trimming shortened V by 4 bases and J by 5 bases, and 17 bases separated the two germline ends. The CDR3 has 14 residues. The germline V gene has CDR1 GTSNPN and CDR2 SVGIG (reference sequence).

CDR3 in amino acids: CASSSRKRKTENYGYTF. CDR3 nucleotides: TGTGCCAGCAGCTCCCGAAAACGAAAGACAGAAAACTATGGCTACACCTTC. V and J are TRBV7-2 and TRBJ1-2; possibly TRBD1 for D (5 bases). Germline CDR1 SGHTA, CDR2 FQGNSA. This CDR3 region has 17 residues. The V and J ends lost 4 bases and 2 bases respectively, with 20 bases between them.

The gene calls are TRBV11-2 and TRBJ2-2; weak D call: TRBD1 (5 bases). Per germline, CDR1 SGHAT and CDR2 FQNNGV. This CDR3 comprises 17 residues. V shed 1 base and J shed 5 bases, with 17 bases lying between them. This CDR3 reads CASSLVRGRAGTGELFF. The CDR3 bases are TGTGCCAGCAGCTTAGTGAGAGGCAGGGCTGGGACCGGGGAGCTGTTTTTT.

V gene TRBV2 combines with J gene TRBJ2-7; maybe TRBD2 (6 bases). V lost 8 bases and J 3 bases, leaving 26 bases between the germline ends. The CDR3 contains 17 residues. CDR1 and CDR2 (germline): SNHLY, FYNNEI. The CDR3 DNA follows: TGTGCCAGCGAGGGACCCAAATATAGCGGCGACTTCTACGAGCAGTACTTC. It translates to CASEGPKYSGDFYEQYF.

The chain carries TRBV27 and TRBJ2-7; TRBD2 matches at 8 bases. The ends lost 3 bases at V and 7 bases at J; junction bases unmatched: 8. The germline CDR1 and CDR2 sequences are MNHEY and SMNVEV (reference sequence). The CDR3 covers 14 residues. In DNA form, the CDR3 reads TGTGCCAGCAGTTTCGGGAGGGGTCCTGGGGAGCAGTACTTC. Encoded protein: CASSFGRGPGEQYF.

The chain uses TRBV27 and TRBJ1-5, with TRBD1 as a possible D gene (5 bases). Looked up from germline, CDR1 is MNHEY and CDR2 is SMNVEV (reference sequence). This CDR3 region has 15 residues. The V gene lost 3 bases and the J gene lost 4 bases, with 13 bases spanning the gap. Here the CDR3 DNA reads TGTGCCAGCAGTTTTAGGCAGGGAGGAAATCAGCCCCAGCATTTT. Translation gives CASSFRQGGNQPQHF.

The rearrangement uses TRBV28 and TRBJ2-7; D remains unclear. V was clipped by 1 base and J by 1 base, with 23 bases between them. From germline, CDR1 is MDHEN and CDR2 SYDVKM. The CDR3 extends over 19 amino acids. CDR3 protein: CASSLSPFGRKESSYEQYF. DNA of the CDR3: TGTGCCAGCAGTTTATCCCCCTTTGGACGGAAAGAGTCGTCCTACGAGCAGTACTTC.

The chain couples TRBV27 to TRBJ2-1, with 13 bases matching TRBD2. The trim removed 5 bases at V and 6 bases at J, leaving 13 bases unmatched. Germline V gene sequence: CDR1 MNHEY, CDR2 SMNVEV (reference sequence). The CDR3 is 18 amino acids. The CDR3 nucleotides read TGTGCCAGCAGTACACAACGACCGGGACTAGCGGGATTCAATGAGCAGTTCTTC. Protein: CASSTQRPGLAGFNEQFF.

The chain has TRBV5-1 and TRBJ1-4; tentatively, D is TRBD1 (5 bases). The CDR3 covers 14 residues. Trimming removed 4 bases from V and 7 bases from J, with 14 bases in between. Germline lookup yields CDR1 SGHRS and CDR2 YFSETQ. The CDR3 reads CASSRDGELEKLFF. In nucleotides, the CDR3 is TGCGCCAGCAGCAGGGACGGAGAGCTTGAAAAACTGTTTTTT. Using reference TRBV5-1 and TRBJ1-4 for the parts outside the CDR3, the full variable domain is KAGVTQTPRYLIKTRGQQVTLSCSPISGHRSVSWYQQTPGQGLQFLFEYFSETQRNKGNFPGRFSGRQFSNSRSEMNVSTLELGDSALYLCASSRDGELEKLFFGSGTQLSVL.

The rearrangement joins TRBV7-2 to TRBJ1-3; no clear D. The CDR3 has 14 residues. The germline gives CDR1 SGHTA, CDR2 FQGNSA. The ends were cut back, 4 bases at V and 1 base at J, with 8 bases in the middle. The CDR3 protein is CASSSGWSGNTIYF. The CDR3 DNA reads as TGTGCCAGCAGCTCGGGTTGGTCTGGAAACACCATATATTTT.

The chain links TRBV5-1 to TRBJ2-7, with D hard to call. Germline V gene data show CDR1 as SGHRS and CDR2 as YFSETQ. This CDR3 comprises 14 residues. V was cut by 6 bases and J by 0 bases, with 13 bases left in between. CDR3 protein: CASNRGGDSYEQYF. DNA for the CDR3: TGCGCCAGCAATAGAGGCGGAGACTCCTACGAGCAGTACTTC.

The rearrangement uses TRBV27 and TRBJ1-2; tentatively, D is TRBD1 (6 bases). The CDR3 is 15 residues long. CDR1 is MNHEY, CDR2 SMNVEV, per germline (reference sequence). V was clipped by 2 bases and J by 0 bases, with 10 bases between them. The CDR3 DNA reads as TGTGCCAGCAGTTTAGGGGGACAACCTAACTATGGCTACACCTTC. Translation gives CASSLGGQPNYGYTF.

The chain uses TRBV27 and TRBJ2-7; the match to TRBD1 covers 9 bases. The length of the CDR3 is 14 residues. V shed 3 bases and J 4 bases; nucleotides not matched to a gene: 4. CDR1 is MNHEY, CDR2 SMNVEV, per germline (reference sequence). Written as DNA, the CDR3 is TGTGCCAGCAGTTTCCTGGGGACAGGGTACGAGCAGTACTTC. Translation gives CASSFLGTGYEQYF.

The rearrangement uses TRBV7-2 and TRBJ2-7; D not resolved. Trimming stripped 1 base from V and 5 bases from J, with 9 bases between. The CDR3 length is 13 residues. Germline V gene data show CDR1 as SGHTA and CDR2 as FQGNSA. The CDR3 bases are TGTGCCAGCAGCTTAGAAGGCCGCCACGAGCAGTACTTC. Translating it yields CASSLEGRHEQYF. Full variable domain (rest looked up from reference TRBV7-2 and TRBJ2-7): GAGVSQSPSNKVTEKGKDVELRCDPISGHTALYWYRQSLGQGLEFLIYFQGNSAPDKSGLPSDRFSAERTGGSVSTLTIQRTQQEDSAVYLCASSLEGRHEQYFGPGTRLTVT.

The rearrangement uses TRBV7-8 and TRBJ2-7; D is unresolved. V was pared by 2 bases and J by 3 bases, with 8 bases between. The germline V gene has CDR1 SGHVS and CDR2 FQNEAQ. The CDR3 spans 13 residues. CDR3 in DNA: TGTGCCAGCAGCTTACTGGAATACTACGAGCAGTACTTC. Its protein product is CASSLLEYYEQYF.

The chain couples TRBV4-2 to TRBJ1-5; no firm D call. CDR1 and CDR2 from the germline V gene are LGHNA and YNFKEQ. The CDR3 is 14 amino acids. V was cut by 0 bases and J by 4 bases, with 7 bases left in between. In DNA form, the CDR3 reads TGTGCCAGCAGCCAAGAAAACGGGAATCAGCCCCAGCATTTT. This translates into CASSQENGNQPQHF.

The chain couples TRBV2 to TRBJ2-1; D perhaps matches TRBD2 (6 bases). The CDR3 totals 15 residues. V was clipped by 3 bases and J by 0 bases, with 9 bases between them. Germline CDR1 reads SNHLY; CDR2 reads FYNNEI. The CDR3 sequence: CASSDPGSSYNEQFF. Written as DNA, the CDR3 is TGTGCCAGCAGTGACCCCGGGAGCTCCTACAATGAGCAGTTCTTC. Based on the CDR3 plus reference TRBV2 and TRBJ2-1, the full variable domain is EPEVTQTPSHQVTQMGQEVILRCVPISNHLYFYWYRQILGQKVEFLVSFYNNEISEKSEIFDDQFSVERPDGSNFTLKIRSTKLEDSAMYFCASSDPGSSYNEQFFGPGTRLTVL.

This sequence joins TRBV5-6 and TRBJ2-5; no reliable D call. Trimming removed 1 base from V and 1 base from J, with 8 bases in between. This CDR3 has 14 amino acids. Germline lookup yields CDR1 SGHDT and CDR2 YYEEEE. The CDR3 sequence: CASSLPGPQETQYF. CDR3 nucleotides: TGTGCCAGCAGCTTGCCAGGACCCCAAGAGACCCAGTACTTC.

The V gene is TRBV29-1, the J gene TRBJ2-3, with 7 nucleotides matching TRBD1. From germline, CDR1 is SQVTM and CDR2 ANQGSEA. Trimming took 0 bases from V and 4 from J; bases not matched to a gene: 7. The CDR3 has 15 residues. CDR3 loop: CSVEDRYRGSDTQYF. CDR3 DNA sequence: TGCAGCGTTGAAGATCGGTACAGGGGATCAGATACGCAGTATTTT.

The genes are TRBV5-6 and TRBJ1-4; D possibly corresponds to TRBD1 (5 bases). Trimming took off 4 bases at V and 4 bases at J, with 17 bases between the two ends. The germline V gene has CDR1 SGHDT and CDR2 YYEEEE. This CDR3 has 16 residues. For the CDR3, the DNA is TGTGCCAGCAGCCTAAGCTCGGGACGGAGTAATGAAAAACTGTTTTTT. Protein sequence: CASSLSSGRSNEKLFF.

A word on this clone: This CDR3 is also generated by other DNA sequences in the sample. This chain's CDR3 is CASSLGGSGSYEQYF. The DNA of the CDR3 is TGCGCCAGCAGCTTGGGGGGTAGCGGATCATACGAGCAGTACTTC. V and J are TRBV5-1 and TRBJ2-7, with D perhaps TRBD2 (6 bases). The CDR3 runs to 15 residues. Trimming took 0 bases from V and 4 from J, leaving 14 bases between them. The V gene's germline CDR1 is SGHRS and CDR2 YFSETQ.

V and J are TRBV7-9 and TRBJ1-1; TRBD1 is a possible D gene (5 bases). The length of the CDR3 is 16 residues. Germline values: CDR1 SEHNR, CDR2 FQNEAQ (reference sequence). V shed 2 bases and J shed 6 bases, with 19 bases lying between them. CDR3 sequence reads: CASSLLRTSESAEAFF. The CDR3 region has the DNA TGTGCCAGCAGCTTACTCCGGACATCTGAGAGCGCTGAAGCTTTCTTT.